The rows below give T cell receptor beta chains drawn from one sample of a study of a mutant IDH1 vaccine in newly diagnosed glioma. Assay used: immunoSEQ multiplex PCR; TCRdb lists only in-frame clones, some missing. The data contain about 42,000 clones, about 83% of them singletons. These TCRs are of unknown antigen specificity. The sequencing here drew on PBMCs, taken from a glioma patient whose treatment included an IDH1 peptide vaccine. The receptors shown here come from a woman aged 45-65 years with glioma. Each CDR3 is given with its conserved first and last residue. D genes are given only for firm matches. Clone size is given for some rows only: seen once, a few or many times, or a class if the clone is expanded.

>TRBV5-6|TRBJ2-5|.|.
TGTGCCAGCAGCTTCGGGGTTTCTGAGACCCAGTACTTC
CASSFGVSETQYF
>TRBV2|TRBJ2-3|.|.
TGTGCCAGCAGTTCGGTGGAGGAGCAGATCACAGATACGCAGTATTTT
CASSSVEEQITDTQYF
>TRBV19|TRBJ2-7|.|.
TGTGCCAGTGGGGCGACCTACGAGCAGTACTTC
CASGATYEQYF
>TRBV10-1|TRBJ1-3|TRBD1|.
TGCGCCAGCAGGGGACAGGGTCGGAGAAACACCATATATTTT
CASRGQGRRNTIYF
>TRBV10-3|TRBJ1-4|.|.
TGTGCCATCAGCCGGGACGGTGAAAAACTGTTTTTT
CAISRDGEKLFF
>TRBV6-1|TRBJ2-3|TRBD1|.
TGTGCCGGAGGACAGGGGCCGCCTAGCACAGATACGCAGTATTTT
CAGGQGPPSTDTQYF
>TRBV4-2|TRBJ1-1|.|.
TGTGCCAGCAGCCAAGAGTATGGTGGAATCACTGAAGCTTTCTTT
CASSQEYGGITEAFF
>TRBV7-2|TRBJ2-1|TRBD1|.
TGTGCCAGCAGCTTAGGCCAGGGGGCCTACAATGAGCAGTTCTTC
CASSLGQGAYNEQFF
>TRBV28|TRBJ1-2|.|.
TGTGCCAGCAGTCCCGAGGGGCGTTACTATGGCTACACCTTC
CASSPEGRYYGYTF
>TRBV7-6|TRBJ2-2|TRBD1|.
TGTGCCAGCAGTCCGGGGACAGGGGTCAATCGGAACACCGGGGAGCTGTTTTTT
CASSPGTGVNRNTGELFF
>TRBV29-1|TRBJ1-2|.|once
TGCAGCGCCCCTCAAAGTGCAAACTATGGCTACACCTTC
CSAPQSANYGYTF
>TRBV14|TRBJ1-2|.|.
TGTGCCAGCAGCCAAGATGGGAGGGGCGCTGGCTACACCTTC
CASSQDGRGAGYTF
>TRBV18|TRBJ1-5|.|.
TGTGCCAGCTCACCAAGGACGGGTAGCAATCAGCCCCAGCATTTT
CASSPRTGSNQPQHF
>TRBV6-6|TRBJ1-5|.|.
TGTGCCAGCAGTTACTCGATAGGTCAGCCCCAGCATTTT
CASSYSIGQPQHF
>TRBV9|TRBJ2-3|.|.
TGTGCCAGCAGCGTAGCCCCGACTTCCACGGATACGCAGTATTTT
CASSVAPTSTDTQYF
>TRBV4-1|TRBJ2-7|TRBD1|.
TGCGCCAGCAGCGCCGGACAGGGGTACTACGAGCAGTACTTC
CASSAGQGYYEQYF
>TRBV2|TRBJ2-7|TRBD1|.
TGTGCCAGCAGGGAAGGGACAGGGGTTTCCTACGAGCAGTACTTC
CASREGTGVSYEQYF
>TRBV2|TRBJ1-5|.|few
TGTGCCACCTGCCTTAATTCGGGGCAGCCCCAGCATTTT
CATCLNSGQPQHF
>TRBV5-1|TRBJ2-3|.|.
TGCGCCAGCAGCTTGGGACAGACTAGCACAGATACGCAGTATTTT
CASSLGQTSTDTQYF
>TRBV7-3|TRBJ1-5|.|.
TGTGCCAGCAGCCGAGATTTAGGTCAGCCCCAGCATTTT
CASSRDLGQPQHF
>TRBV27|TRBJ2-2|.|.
TGTGCCAGCAGTTCCGGGGGGGAGCTGTTTTTT
CASSSGGELFF
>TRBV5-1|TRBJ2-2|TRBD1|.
TGCGCCAGCAGCTTACATGGGTACAGGGGCCCGGACCTTCCAAACACCGGGGAGCTGTTTTTT
CASSLHGYRGPDLPNTGELFF